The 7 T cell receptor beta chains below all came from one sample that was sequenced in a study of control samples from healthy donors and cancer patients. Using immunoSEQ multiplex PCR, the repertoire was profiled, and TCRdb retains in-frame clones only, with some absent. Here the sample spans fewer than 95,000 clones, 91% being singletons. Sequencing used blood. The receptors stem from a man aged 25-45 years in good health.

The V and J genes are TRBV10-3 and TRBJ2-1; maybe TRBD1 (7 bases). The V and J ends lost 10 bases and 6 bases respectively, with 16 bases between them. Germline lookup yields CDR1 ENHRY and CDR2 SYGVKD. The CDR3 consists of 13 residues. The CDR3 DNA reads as TGTGCCACTCAGGGGGGAGCCGTCAATGAGCAGTTCTTC. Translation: CATQGGAVNEQFF.

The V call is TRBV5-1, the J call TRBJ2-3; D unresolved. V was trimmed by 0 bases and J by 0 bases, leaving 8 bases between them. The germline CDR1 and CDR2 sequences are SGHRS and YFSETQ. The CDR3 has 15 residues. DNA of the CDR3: TGCGCCAGCAGCTTGGATTCCGGTAGCACAGATACGCAGTATTTT. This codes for CASSLDSGSTDTQYF. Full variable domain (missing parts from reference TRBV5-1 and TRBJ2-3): KAGVTQTPRYLIKTRGQQVTLSCSPISGHRSVSWYQQTPGQGLQFLFEYFSETQRNKGNFPGRFSGRQFSNSRSEMNVSTLELGDSALYLCASSLDSGSTDTQYFGPGTRLTVL.

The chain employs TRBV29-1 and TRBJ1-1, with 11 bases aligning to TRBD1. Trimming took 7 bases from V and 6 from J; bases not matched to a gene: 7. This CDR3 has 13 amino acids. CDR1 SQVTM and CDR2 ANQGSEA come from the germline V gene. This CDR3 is CSAWTGGLSEAFF. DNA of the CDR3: TGCAGCGCCTGGACAGGGGGCCTCTCTGAAGCTTTCTTT.

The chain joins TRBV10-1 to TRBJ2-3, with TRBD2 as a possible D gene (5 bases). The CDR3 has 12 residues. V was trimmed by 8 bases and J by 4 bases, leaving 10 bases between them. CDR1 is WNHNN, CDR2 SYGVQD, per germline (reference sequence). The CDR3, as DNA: TGCGCCAGCGGACGGACTTCAGATACGCAGTATTTT. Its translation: CASGRTSDTQYF.

CDR3 in amino acids: CASTSNGGQTQYF. In DNA form, the CDR3 reads TGTGCCAGCACATCCAACGGGGGCCAGACCCAGTACTTC. The chain uses TRBV27 and TRBJ2-5, with D perhaps being TRBD1 or TRBD2 (6 bases each). Per germline, CDR1 MNHEY and CDR2 SMNVEV (reference sequence). The CDR3 covers 13 residues. Trimming left V 7 bases short and J 6 bases short, with 15 bases between.

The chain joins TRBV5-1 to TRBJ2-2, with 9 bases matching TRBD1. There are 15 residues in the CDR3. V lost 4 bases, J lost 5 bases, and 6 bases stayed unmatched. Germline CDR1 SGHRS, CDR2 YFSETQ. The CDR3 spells CASSADRGETGELFF. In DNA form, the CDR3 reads TGCGCCAGCAGCGCGGACAGGGGAGAAACCGGGGAGCTGTTTTTT. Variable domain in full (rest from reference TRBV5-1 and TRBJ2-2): KAGVTQTPRYLIKTRGQQVTLSCSPISGHRSVSWYQQTPGQGLQFLFEYFSETQRNKGNFPGRFSGRQFSNSRSEMNVSTLELGDSALYLCASSADRGETGELFFGEGSRLTVL.

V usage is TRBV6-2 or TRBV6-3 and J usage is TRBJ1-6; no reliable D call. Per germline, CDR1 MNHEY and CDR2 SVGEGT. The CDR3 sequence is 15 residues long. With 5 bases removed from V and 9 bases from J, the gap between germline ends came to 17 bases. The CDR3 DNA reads TGTGCCAGCAGTCTCGGTGGCGCCCGGGGTTCACCCCTCCACTTT. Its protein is CASSLGGARGSPLHF.